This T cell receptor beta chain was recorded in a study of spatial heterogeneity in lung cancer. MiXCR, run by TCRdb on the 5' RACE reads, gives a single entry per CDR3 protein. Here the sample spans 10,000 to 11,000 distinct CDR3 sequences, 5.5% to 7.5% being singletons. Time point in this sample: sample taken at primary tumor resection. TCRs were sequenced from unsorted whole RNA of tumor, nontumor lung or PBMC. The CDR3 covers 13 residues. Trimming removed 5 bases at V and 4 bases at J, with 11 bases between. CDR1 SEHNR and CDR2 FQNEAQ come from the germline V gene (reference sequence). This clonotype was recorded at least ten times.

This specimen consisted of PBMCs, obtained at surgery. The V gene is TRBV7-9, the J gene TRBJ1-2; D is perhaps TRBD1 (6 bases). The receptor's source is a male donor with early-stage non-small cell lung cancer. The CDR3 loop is CASSLGAGYGYTF. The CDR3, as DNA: TGTGCCAGCAGCCTGGGGGCAGGCTATGGCTACACCTTC.